The sequence of this T cell receptor (beta chain) was determined in a study of cytomegalovirus exposure and HLA in healthy donors. V dropped 6 bases and J dropped 2 bases, with 13 bases sitting between them. The CDR3 extends over 15 amino acids. Per germline, CDR1 MDHEN and CDR2 SYDVKM. PCR primers comprised 60 Vbeta and 13 Jbeta primers. Authors' analysis steps: In a later analysis, the count reached some 88 million unique TCR beta chains, with about 10 million shared. Only in-frame clones appear in the TCRdb table, and some are missing; sequencing was by immunoSEQ multiplex PCR. That table gives V, J and clone size, and the DNA gave D and trimming. The sample consists of 100,000 to 150,000 clones, around three quarters of them appearing once.

What was sequenced was PBMCs. This chain connects TRBV28 to TRBJ2-2, with D hard to call. This clonotype originated in a woman in her forties in good health and CMV-seronegative. The CDR3 bases are TGTGCCAGCAGCCTGCTTGGCCGCAACACCGGGGAGCTGTTTTTT. Its translation: CASSLLGRNTGELFF.